This entry lists 25 T cell receptor beta chains sequenced from one sample in a study of blood T cells in healthy people across ages. A second PCR, run for 7 to 11 cycles, used a sample-barcoded 5' primer plus a J-beta primer mix. TCRdb independently ran MiXCR on the 5' RACE reads; one entry per CDR3 protein. The profile shows approximately 880,000 distinct CDR3 sequences, about 44% of them singletons. The specimen sequenced was blood. These receptors were collected from a man younger than 45 in good health.

The chain employs TRBV3-1 and TRBJ2-7; D not resolved. Germline V CDR1 and CDR2: LGHDT, YNNKEL (reference sequence). This CDR3 is 14 amino acids long. The germline V and J ends were trimmed by 1 base and 3 bases, with 10 bases remaining between them. Here the CDR3 reads CASSQGLGHYEQYF. The CDR3 nucleotides read TGTGCCAGCAGCCAAGGACTTGGGCACTACGAGCAGTACTTC.

There are many counts of this clonotype. This rearrangement joins TRBV7-2 to TRBJ2-7; 7 nucleotides match TRBD1. The CDR3 sequence is 13 residues long. Germline-derived CDR1 and CDR2 are SGHTA and FQGNSA. With 4 bases clipped from V and 4 bases from J, the junction kept 4 bases outside the gene matches. DNA of the CDR3: TGTGCCAGCAGCTCTGAGACAGGGTACGAGCAGTACTTC. Translation gives CASSSETGYEQYF.

The rearrangement uses TRBV20-1 and TRBJ2-1; TRBD2 matches at 8 bases. CDR1 and CDR2 (germline): DFQATT, SNEGSKA (reference sequence). The J segment lost 9 bases and the V segment lost 6 bases, leaving 13 bases of the junction unmatched. The CDR3 spans 14 residues. CDR3 protein: CSAYPTGGPGEQFF. The CDR3, as DNA: TGCAGTGCGTATCCCACGGGGGGGCCCGGTGAGCAGTTCTTC.

On this clonotype itself: The junction departs from germline at one end; a sequencing error may be responsible. The genes are TRBV2 and TRBJ1-1; 8 bases line up with TRBD1. This CDR3 spans 15 amino acids. The germline gives CDR1 SNHLY, CDR2 FYNNEI. CDR3 amino acids: CASNRQGRGNTEAFF. In nucleotides, the CDR3 is TGTGCCAGCAACAGACAGGGGCGTGGAAACACCGAAGCTTTCTTT.

The V call is TRBV15, the J call TRBJ2-3, with D maybe TRBD1 (5 bases). This CDR3 is 15 amino acids long. Trimming cost V 1 base and J 2 bases, with 10 bases left between them. The V gene's germline CDR1 is LNHNV and CDR2 YYDKDF (reference sequence). CDR3 coding DNA: TGTGCCACCAGCAGAGGCGACAGAAACACAGATACGCAGTATTTT. It translates to CATSRGDRNTDTQYF.

The chain employs TRBV6-5 and TRBJ1-6, with D possibly TRBD1 on 5 matching bases. The CDR3 consists of 19 residues. V was clipped by 0 bases and J by 0 bases, with 15 bases between them. Looked up from germline, CDR1 is MNHEY and CDR2 is SVGAGI. This CDR3 reads CASSYSVGGASSYNSPLHF. CDR3 sequence (DNA): TGTGCCAGCAGTTACTCCGTGGGTGGGGCGAGCTCCTATAATTCACCCCTCCACTTT.

This clonotype was recorded a few times. This chain uses TRBV5-1 with TRBJ1-2; 8 positions match TRBD1. The CDR3 runs to 16 residues. The V and J ends lost 4 bases and 3 bases, in that order; junction bases with no gene match: 11. The germline V gene encodes CDR1 SGHRS and CDR2 YFSETQ. The CDR3 coding sequence is TGCGCCAGCAGCAGTACGCCAGGGGGCCAGGACTATGGCTACACCTTC. It yields the protein CASSSTPGGQDYGYTF.

The chain joins TRBV7-2 to TRBJ1-2, with 10 bases lining up with TRBD1. The CDR3 extends over 14 amino acids. Trimming removed 6 bases from V and 7 bases from J; junction bases left unmatched: 8. Germline CDR1 is SGHTA and CDR2 is FQGNSA. This chain's CDR3 is CASSTDRGLGGYTF. The CDR3 nucleotides read TGTGCCAGCAGTACCGACAGGGGGCTAGGTGGCTACACCTTC.

The V call is TRBV6-5, the J call TRBJ2-3, with a tentative D call TRBD2 (5 bases). V was cut by 5 bases and J by 5 bases, with 14 bases left in between. Germline CDR1 is MNHEY and CDR2 is SVGAGI. This CDR3 region has 14 residues. CDR3 amino acids: CASSVTLGRDTQYF. CDR3 bases: TGTGCCAGCAGTGTCACCCTTGGGAGAGATACGCAGTATTTT.

This rearrangement joins TRBV29-1 to TRBJ1-1, with D possibly being TRBD1 (6 bases). The CDR3 has 12 amino acids. Germline V gene lookup returns CDR1 SQVTM and CDR2 ANQGSEA. V was clipped by 6 bases and J by 3 bases, with 11 bases between them. CDR3 coding DNA: TGCAGCGTGACAGGTGAAGACACTGAAGCTTTCTTT. Translated, it gives CSVTGEDTEAFF.

The chain uses TRBV20-1 and TRBJ2-7; D possibly corresponds to TRBD2 (5 bases). The CDR3 has 16 amino acids. Trimming took 0 bases from V and 0 from J, leaving 15 bases between them. CDR1 is DFQATT and CDR2 is SNEGSKA in the germline V gene (reference sequence). Written as DNA, the CDR3 is TGCAGTGCTAGAGATGATGGGCGAGGGCGCTCCTACGAGCAGTACTTC. Translating gives CSARDDGRGRSYEQYF.

V and J are TRBV12-3 or TRBV12-4 and TRBJ2-7; D remains ambiguous. The CDR3 extends over 15 amino acids. Trimming left V 3 bases short and J 2 bases short, with 14 bases between. This CDR3 is CASSFVMGRTYEQYF. In DNA form, the CDR3 reads TGTGCCAGCAGTTTTGTCATGGGCAGGACCTACGAGCAGTACTTC.

This clonotype appeared a few times. This sequence joins TRBV4-2 and TRBJ2-6; D is perhaps TRBD2 (6 bases). This CDR3 contains 17 residues. V lost 4 bases and J lost 2, with 15 bases in between. Germline V lookup: CDR1 LGHNA, CDR2 YNFKEQ. The CDR3 region has the DNA TGTGCCAGCAGCCCGCCCACCGGGAGAACTGGGGCCAACGTCCTGACTTTC. Translating it yields CASSPPTGRTGANVLTF.

This chain uses TRBV5-1 with TRBJ1-1; D not certain. The CDR3 has 15 amino acids. V lost 4 bases to trimming and J lost 1 base, with 14 bases between them. CDR1 is SGHRS, CDR2 YFSETQ, per germline. CDR3 residues: CASSPGAGGNTEAFF. CDR3 DNA: TGCGCCAGCAGCCCAGGCGCAGGTGGGAACACTGAAGCTTTCTTT.

This chain connects TRBV6-1 to TRBJ2-1; D gene unclear. The CDR3 has 13 residues. Germline CDR1 and CDR2: MNHNS and SASEGT. Trimming pared 4 bases from V and 2 bases from J, leaving 6 bases between. CDR3 sequence reads: CASSGEAYNEQFF. Here the CDR3 DNA reads TGTGCCAGCAGTGGCGAAGCCTACAATGAGCAGTTCTTC.

This sequence joins TRBV14 and TRBJ2-3; unclear D gene. The V end lost 4 bases, the J end lost 8 bases, and 16 bases lay between the germline ends. In germline, CDR1 is SGHDN, CDR2 FVKESK. The CDR3 spans 14 residues. The CDR3 bases are TGTGCCAGCAGCCCCCGGCCCCTGGGTGGTACGCAGTATTTT. Its translation: CASSPRPLGGTQYF.

Regarding this clonotype: A junction end diverges from the germline sequence, so it may reflect a read error. The CDR3 DNA sequence: TGTGCCATCAGTGAAGGGGGCTCGGGGGCCAACATCCTGACTTTC. Its protein is CAISEGGSGANILTF. The J gene is TRBJ2-6, the V gene TRBV10-3, with D perhaps TRBD1 (7 bases). CDR1 is ENHRY and CDR2 is SYGVKD in the germline V gene. The CDR3 covers 15 residues.

The chain employs TRBV7-8 and TRBJ2-7; D is unresolved. This CDR3 contains 14 residues. With 5 bases removed from V and 7 bases from J, the gap between germline ends came to 18 bases. Per the germline V gene, CDR1 is SGHVS and CDR2 is FQNEAQ. The CDR3, as DNA: TGTGCCAGCAGCCTGCTTGCAGAGTACGAGGAGCAGTACTTC. Translation gives CASSLLAEYEEQYF. The full variable domain, rest sourced from reference TRBV7-8 and TRBJ2-7, is GAGVSQSPRYKVAKRGQDVALRCDPISGHVSLFWYQQALGQGPEFLTYFQNEAQLDKSGLPSDRFFAERPEGSVSTLKIQRTQQEDSAVYLCASSLLAEYEEQYFGPGTRLTVT.

This clonotype was seen a few times. The chain is built from TRBV12-3 or TRBV12-4 and TRBJ1-6; D remains ambiguous. This CDR3 contains 16 residues. V lost 3 bases and J lost 5, with 14 bases in between. Here the CDR3 DNA reads TGTGCCAGCAGTTTGAAGGTGCAGAGAAATAATTCACCCCTCCACTTT. This sequence encodes CASSLKVQRNNSPLHF.

V usage is TRBV6-2 or TRBV6-3 and J usage is TRBJ1-1, with TRBD1 matching over 9 bases. Germline trimming cut 6 bases from V and 7 bases from J; bases unmatched to any gene: 9. In germline, CDR1 is MNHEY, CDR2 SVGEGT. This CDR3 contains 14 residues. The CDR3 spells CASRTDRGGNEAFF. CDR3 in DNA: TGTGCCAGCAGAACGGACAGGGGCGGGAATGAAGCTTTCTTT.

The rearrangement uses TRBV4-2 and TRBJ2-7; D uncertain. This CDR3 contains 14 residues. V lost 0 bases, J lost 2 bases, and 8 bases lay in between. Germline V lookup: CDR1 LGHNA, CDR2 YNFKEQ. The CDR3 loop is CASSQERQTYEQYF. CDR3 DNA sequence: TGTGCCAGCAGCCAAGAGAGGCAGACCTACGAGCAGTACTTC.

V gene TRBV7-2 combines with J gene TRBJ1-1; 9 bases match TRBD1. Germline trimming cut 5 bases from V and 10 bases from J; bases unmatched to any gene: 8. This CDR3 spans 13 amino acids. Per germline, CDR1 SGHTA and CDR2 FQGNSA. The CDR3 nucleotides are TGTGCCAGCAGCCCAACCATGGACAGGGGAGCTTTCTTT. Amino acids: CASSPTMDRGAFF.

The chain uses TRBV7-8 and TRBJ2-1, with 7 bases fitting TRBD1. There are 16 residues in the CDR3. J lost 8 bases, V lost 2 bases, and 12 bases had no gene match. Per germline, CDR1 SGHVS and CDR2 FQNEAQ. The chain's CDR3 is CASSLRQGKGVDEQFF. Written as DNA, the CDR3 is TGTGCCAGCAGCTTAAGACAGGGAAAGGGTGTGGATGAGCAGTTCTTC.

This rearrangement joins TRBV3-1 to TRBJ2-2; 15 bases are a match to TRBD2. This CDR3 spans 18 amino acids. Per germline, CDR1 LGHDT and CDR2 YNNKEL (reference sequence). V trimming: 6 bases; J trimming: 6 bases; junction bases outside the gene matches: 11. CDR3 region: CASSPEGLAGGPAGELFF. CDR3 bases: TGTGCCAGCAGTCCCGAAGGACTAGCGGGGGGGCCTGCCGGGGAGCTGTTTTTT.

CDR3: CASSQDHRVTEAFF. The CDR3 DNA reads as TGCGCCAGCAGCCAAGATCACAGGGTCACTGAAGCTTTCTTT. V and J are TRBV4-1 and TRBJ1-1, with D tentatively TRBD1 (6 bases). Trimming removed 0 bases at V and 4 bases at J, with 9 bases between. This CDR3 is 14 amino acids long. Germline V gives CDR1 MGHRA, CDR2 YSYEKL.